The clone carrying this TCR beta chain was detected only a few times. Random hexamers were used to reverse transcribe roughly 0.5 to 1 ug of RNA. By means of immunoSEQ multiplex PCR, TCR beta CDR3 spanning 54 Vbeta and 13 Jbeta underwent amplification. One entry per CDR3 protein, called by TCRdb with MiXCR from the immunoSEQ multiplex PCR reads. The repertoire has 100,000 to 150,000 distinct CDR3 sequences, around 86% of them found once; the top ten carry around 0.51%. The V end was cut by 8 bases, the J end by 2 bases, with 10 bases between. This CDR3 comprises 13 residues. This sample stems from a study of CD8 T cells in Susac syndrome. TCR beta from blood CD8+ and CD4+ T cells was sequenced. Treatment-naive patients with stable or active relapsing-remitting disease were the multiple sclerosis controls. TEMRA cells were enriched by FACS, and CD4+ and CD8+ T cells were negatively isolated.

Specimen: CD8+ T cells from PBMCs. This chain connects TRBV12-3 or TRBV12-4 to TRBJ1-5, with a possible D match to TRBD1 (6 bases). This TCR was recovered from a human donor with multiple sclerosis. The CDR3 nucleotides read TGTGCCAGCGGGGGGGGCGGCAATCAGCCCCAGCATTTT. Residues: CASGGGGNQPQHF.